The 11 T cell receptor beta chains below come from one sample, sequenced in a study of blood T cell repertoires in COVID-19. TCRdb's table, derived via immunoSEQ multiplex PCR, lists solely in-frame clones and lacks some. The sample shows roughly 250,000 clones, around 82% of them seen only once. Sequenced: peripheral blood. The receptors derive from a person aged 70 to 85 with COVID-19, enrolled during active disease.

J is TRBJ2-7 and V is TRBV6-2 or TRBV6-3, with D unclear. From germline, CDR1 is MNHEY and CDR2 SVGEGT. CDR3 size: 15 residues. The V end was cut by 0 bases, the J end by 3 bases, with 12 bases between. CDR3 DNA sequence: TGTGCCAGCAGTTACTCGGAGACGGCTGGCTACGAGCAGTACTTC. This translates into CASSYSETAGYEQYF.

The chain recombines TRBV2 with TRBJ1-5, with a tentative D call TRBD1 (6 bases). The V gene lost 1 base and the J gene lost 3 bases, with 10 bases spanning the gap. This CDR3 region has 15 residues. Germline CDR1 is SNHLY and CDR2 is FYNNEI. The CDR3 is CASSEGTAINQPQHF. CDR3 DNA: TGTGCCAGCAGTGAAGGGACAGCTATCAATCAGCCCCAGCATTTT.

CDR3 sequence: CASSPVGAGGPADTQYF. CDR3 nucleotides: TGTGCCAGCAGCCCCGTCGGGGCGGGAGGGCCCGCAGATACGCAGTATTTT. The rearrangement links TRBV5-5 to TRBJ2-3; TRBD2 agrees at 9 bases. J was trimmed by 4 bases and V by 4 bases; bases with no gene match: 13. CDR3 length equals 17 residues. Germline CDR1 SGHKS, CDR2 YYEKEE (reference sequence).

The chain combines TRBV3-1 (or the pseudogene TRBV3-2) with TRBJ1-2; D gene ambiguous. Trimming pared 1 base from V and 8 bases from J, leaving 8 bases between. Germline CDR1 LGHDT, CDR2 YNNKEL (reference sequence). This CDR3 is built from 12 residues. The CDR3 DNA reads as TGTGCCAGCAGCCAAGCCTCCCGGGGCTACACCTTC. As protein: CASSQASRGYTF.

This chain joins TRBV5-8 and TRBJ2-1; 7 bases agree with TRBD1. Germline V gives CDR1 SGHTS, CDR2 YDEGEE. The V segment lost 3 bases and the J segment 3 bases; nucleotides outside the gene matches: 15. The length of the CDR3 is 18 residues. CDR3 bases: TGTGCCAGCAGCTCGGTCCCCCCTGGGACAGTCGTCTACAATGAGCAGTTCTTC. Residues: CASSSVPPGTVVYNEQFF. The complete variable domain, with remaining parts taken from reference TRBV5-8 and TRBJ2-1, reads EAGVTQSPTHLIKTRGQQATLRCSPISGHTSVYWYQQALGLGLQFLLWYDEGEERNRGNFPPRFSGRQFPNYSSELNVNALELEDSALYLCASSSVPPGTVVYNEQFFGPGTRLTVL.

The rearrangement joins TRBV4-2 to TRBJ2-7, with 10 bases that match TRBD1. Germline CDR1 is LGHNA and CDR2 is YNFKEQ. J gave up 6 bases and V 2 bases, and 7 bases lay outside the gene matches. The CDR3 contains 15 residues. CDR3 sequence reads: CASSQRTGGVGEQYF. DNA for the CDR3: TGTGCCAGCAGCCAAAGGACAGGGGGTGTGGGCGAGCAGTACTTC.

This clone was recorded once. This sequence joins TRBV10-2 and TRBJ2-3; 8 nucleotides agree with TRBD2. The CDR3 covers 20 residues. Per germline, CDR1 WSHSY and CDR2 SAAADI. Trimming at V came to 5 bases and at J to 3 bases, leaving 22 bases not matched to a gene. The CDR3 region is CASSQRGIIWRGAQTDTQYF. In DNA form, the CDR3 reads TGCGCCAGCAGTCAAAGAGGGATTATTTGGCGGGGGGCTCAAACAGATACGCAGTATTTT.

The V and J genes are TRBV19 and TRBJ1-4, with 9 bases that match TRBD1. Unmatched junction bases numbered 8, after V lost 4 bases and J lost 8 bases. Germline values: CDR1 LNHDA, CDR2 SQIVND (reference sequence). CDR3 length: 15 amino acids. For the CDR3, the DNA is TGTGCCAGTAGTAGACCGGGACAGGGATTGGAAAAACTGTTTTTT. As protein: CASSRPGQGLEKLFF. The full variable domain, completed using reference TRBV19 and TRBJ1-4, is DGGITQSPKYLFRKEGQNVTLSCEQNLNHDAMYWYRQDPGQGLRLIYYSQIVNDFQKGDIAEGYSVSREKKESFPLTVTSAQKNPTAFYLCASSRPGQGLEKLFFGSGTQLSVL.

The chain joins TRBV4-2 to TRBJ1-5; D not certain. The germline CDR1 and CDR2 sequences are LGHNA and YNFKEQ. The ends were cut back, 0 bases at V and 2 bases at J, with 8 bases in the middle. The CDR3 is 15 amino acids. CDR3 region: CASSQEPGGNQPQHF. DNA of the CDR3: TGTGCCAGCAGCCAAGAACCCGGTGGCAATCAGCCCCAGCATTTT.

This clone came up a few times. This chain connects TRBV19 to TRBJ1-2, with TRBD1 matching 12 bases. The germline V gene encodes CDR1 LNHDA and CDR2 SQIVND (reference sequence). The CDR3 has 17 residues. The junction had 11 bases not matched to a gene; V was cut back by 6 bases and J by 3 bases. The CDR3 here is CASRTGTGGFGDYGYTF. The CDR3 bases are TGTGCCAGTAGAACCGGGACAGGGGGCTTCGGGGACTATGGCTACACCTTC.

The sample holds a few counts of this clone. The chain joins TRBV28 to TRBJ1-2, with a tentative D call TRBD1 (5 bases). CDR3 length equals 15 residues. Trimming took 6 bases from V and 5 from J, leaving 19 bases between them. Germline V CDR1 and CDR2: MDHEN, SYDVKM. In DNA form, the CDR3 reads TGTGCCAGCAGCACTTTCGGGGGGGTAGGATATGGCTACACCTTC. Its translation is CASSTFGGVGYGYTF.